This is a list of T cell receptor beta chains from one sample in a study of cytomegalovirus exposure and HLA in healthy donors. Profiling relied on immunoSEQ multiplex PCR, and the TCRdb table lists in-frame clones only, not all of them. The sample holds about 270,000 clones; roughly two thirds are singletons and the top ten take 2% to 2.5%. The source material was PBMCs. The receptors derive from a female donor in good health and CMV-seronegative. The CDR3 runs from the conserved cysteine through the conserved F or W. Each record gives: D gene, clone size, V gene, J gene, CDR3 protein, CDR3 DNA. D genes are given only for firm matches. Clone size is given for some rows only: seen once, a few or many times, or a class if the clone is expanded.

d_call: NA
clone_size: few
v_call: TRBV7-6
j_call: TRBJ1-1
cdr3_aa: CASSNAGTHFMNTEAFF
cdr3_nt: TGTGCCAGCAGCAATGCCGGGACACACTTCATGAACACTGAAGCTTTCTTT

d_call: NA
clone_size: NA
v_call: TRBV2
j_call: TRBJ1-5
cdr3_aa: CASSEARGSNQPQHF
cdr3_nt: TGTGCCAGCAGTGAAGCCAGGGGAAGCAATCAGCCCCAGCATTTT

d_call: NA
clone_size: NA
v_call: TRBV2
j_call: TRBJ2-7
cdr3_aa: CASSDRRGIGQYF
cdr3_nt: TGTGCCAGCAGTGATAGGCGAGGGATCGGGCAGTACTTC

d_call: NA
clone_size: NA
v_call: TRBV7-3
j_call: TRBJ2-1
cdr3_aa: CASSPLAGDSYNEQFF
cdr3_nt: TGTGCCAGCAGCCCTCTCGCGGGCGACTCCTACAATGAGCAGTTCTTC

d_call: TRBD2
clone_size: NA
v_call: TRBV5-1
j_call: TRBJ2-7
cdr3_aa: CASSLEAGLAGPNEQYF
cdr3_nt: TGCGCCAGCAGCTTGGAGGCGGGACTAGCGGGCCCTAACGAGCAGTACTTC

d_call: NA
clone_size: NA
v_call: TRBV5-1
j_call: TRBJ2-7
cdr3_aa: CASSLADVYEQYF
cdr3_nt: TGCGCCAGCAGCTTGGCAGATGTCTACGAGCAGTACTTC

d_call: TRBD2
clone_size: NA
v_call: TRBV11-3
j_call: TRBJ2-1
cdr3_aa: CASSRGLAGVGEQFF
cdr3_nt: TGTGCCAGCAGCCGCGGACTAGCGGGAGTCGGGGAGCAGTTCTTC

d_call: TRBD2
clone_size: once
v_call: TRBV29-1
j_call: TRBJ2-7
cdr3_aa: CSVVNGSGRGAYEQYF
cdr3_nt: TGCAGCGTTGTCAATGGGAGCGGGAGAGGCGCCTACGAGCAGTACTTC

d_call: TRBD1
clone_size: NA
v_call: TRBV6-1
j_call: TRBJ1-2
cdr3_aa: CASSVGTGGEFGRGYTF
cdr3_nt: TGTGCCAGCAGTGTGGGGACAGGGGGCGAATTTGGCCGGGGCTACACCTTC

d_call: NA
clone_size: NA
v_call: TRBV4-1
j_call: TRBJ2-5
cdr3_aa: CASSSRTGDETQYF
cdr3_nt: TGCGCCAGCAGCTCCCGGACGGGGGACGAGACCCAGTACTTC

d_call: TRBD2
clone_size: NA
v_call: TRBV5-4
j_call: TRBJ2-3
cdr3_aa: CASSLVTSGRGTDTQYF
cdr3_nt: TGTGCCAGCAGCTTGGTGACTAGCGGGAGGGGGACAGATACGCAGTATTTT

d_call: TRBD2
clone_size: NA
v_call: TRBV7-9
j_call: TRBJ2-1
cdr3_aa: CASSSSLAGAWGSYNEQFF
cdr3_nt: TGTGCCAGCAGCTCATCACTAGCGGGAGCTTGGGGCTCCTACAATGAGCAGTTCTTC